Reported below is one TCR beta chain. Its antigen remains unidentified. Here immunoSEQ multiplex PCR was the method, and the copy in TCRdb shows in-frame clones only, minus some. This table holds around 98,000 clones, around 88% found once. This sample is part of a study of OX40 agonist ivuxolimab in advanced cancers. Across the study: Anti-PD-1, anti-PD-L1 or anti-CTLA-4 therapy given earlier was allowed, and roughly 40% had some.

CDR3 length equals 15 residues. Looked up from germline, CDR1 is MNHEY and CDR2 is SMNVEV (reference sequence). The ends lost 5 bases at V and 3 bases at J; junction bases unmatched: 9. Study outcomes and limitations: Clonal expansion among partial responders at 0.1-3.0 mg/kg ranked near the lowest. Among the nonresponders, some also had low normalized T-cell clonal expansion. Among expanded peripheral T cells, antigen specificity went undetermined.

The chain links TRBV27 to TRBJ2-5, with 7 nucleotides matching TRBD1. The sample in question was CD4+ or CD8+ T cells sorted from blood, obtained in a trial of the OX40 agonist ivuxolimab. This clonotype was obtained from an adult with an advanced solid tumor such as melanoma, head and neck, liver or kidney cancer. The DNA of the CDR3 is TGTGCCAGCAGTACAGGGGTTTCTCGGGAAGAGACCCAGTACTTC. Residues: CASSTGVSREETQYF.